These 4 T cell receptor beta chains came from one sample sequenced in a study of prognosis after radiotherapy for stage I lung cancer. The study amplified the TCR beta CDR3 region from genomic DNA. This amplification was carried out by two rounds of multiplex PCR. The use of primers specific to each TRBV and TRBJ gene characterized first-round PCR. TCRdb re-derived calls from the multiplex PCR reads in MiXCR, one entry per CDR3 protein. The sample consists of about 22,000 distinct CDR3 sequences, less than 50% of them appearing once. The sequences come from PBMCs, collected before or after stereotactic body radiation therapy (not recorded which). These receptors were taken from a donor aged 50 or older with non-small cell lung cancer.

Details on this clonotype: This sequence is one base from a far larger clone and is likely a read error. This rearrangement joins TRBV6-2 or TRBV6-3 to TRBJ2-3, with D perhaps TRBD1 (5 bases). The CDR3 totals 14 residues. Germline CDR1 is MNHEY and CDR2 is SVGEGT. V was pared by 5 bases and J by 5 bases, with 14 bases between. This CDR3 reads CASSAYRHRDTQYF. The CDR3 bases are TGTGCCAGCAGTGCGTACAGGCACAGAGATACGCAGTATTTT.

Judged by abundance, this clonotype is medium-sized. This chain joins TRBV2 and TRBJ2-1; a possible D gene is TRBD2 (7 bases). The CDR3 has 15 amino acids. CDR1 SNHLY and CDR2 FYNNEI come from the germline V gene. Trimming took off 5 bases at V and 0 bases at J, with 11 bases between the two ends. The CDR3 DNA follows: TGTGCCAGCAGTCGGGGGGCGGGCTCCTACAATGAGCAGTTCTTC. Translation gives CASSRGAGSYNEQFF.

The chain recombines TRBV12-3 or TRBV12-4 with TRBJ1-5; D uncertain. Trimming stripped 6 bases from V and 8 bases from J, with 20 bases between. The CDR3 is 15 amino acids. DNA for the CDR3: TGTGCCAGCAGCCCGGTGCACCGGGGAAATAAGCCCCAGCATTTT. Protein: CASSPVHRGNKPQHF.

A word on this clonotype: This likely reflects a read error, since a far larger clone is one base away. The chain combines TRBV6-4 with TRBJ1-1; D is ambiguous. V gave up 7 bases and J gave up 0 bases, with 3 bases separating them. There are 11 residues in the CDR3. Germline CDR1 reads MRHNA; CDR2 reads SNTAGT. The CDR3 reads CASNMNTEAFF. The DNA of the CDR3 is TGTGCCAGCAATATGAACACTGAAGCTTTCTTT.